This T cell receptor beta chain derives from a study of T cells in Graves' hyperthyroidism and ophthalmopathy. General study points: Most expanded thyroid clonotypes above 0.001 also appeared in blood.

The trim removed 3 bases at V and 5 bases at J, leaving 13 bases unmatched. Germline assignment: CDR1 DFQATT and CDR2 SNEGSKA (reference sequence). The CDR3 totals 16 residues. From RNA transcripts, TCR beta CDR3 regions were amplified. The HTBI set primed first-round TCR CDR3 RT-PCR. TCRdb re-analysed the multiplex PCR reads in MiXCR, keeping a single row per CDR3 protein. The table shows approximately 500,000 distinct CDR3 sequences, with around 42% occurring only once. This clonotype was seen more than once but under ten times. Its antigen is undetermined. The authors deemed Graves' hyperthyroidism stable absent ophthalmopathy progression within 18 months. Each diagnosis was grounded in clinical symptoms, serum thyroxine and TRAb, thyroid ultrasound, and orbital computed tomography.

V and J are TRBV20-1 and TRBJ1-1, with TRBD1 identical over 9 bases. The clonotype comes from a woman aged 18-35 years with Graves' hyperthyroidism. The sample taken for sequencing was peripheral blood or thyroid tissue (not recorded which). The CDR3 here is CSARRDRVLLRTEAFF. CDR3 sequence (DNA): TGCAGTGCTAGGCGGGACAGGGTATTATTGAGGACTGAAGCTTTCTTT.